The 8 T cell receptor beta chains in this list originate from one sample, sequenced in a study of beta chain features in type 1 diabetes. The isolated RNA, all of it, was reverse transcribed, so expressed TCRB transcripts were what got sequenced. Here immunoSEQ multiplex PCR was the method, and the copy in TCRdb shows in-frame clones only, minus some. Of some 270,000 clones in the sample, approximately 14% were seen once. The material sequenced was naive CD4+ T cells from blood. The receptors shown here come from a woman between 35 and 50 years old in good health.

The chain combines TRBV6-5 with TRBJ2-2; 7 bases map to TRBD2. V was pared by 0 bases and J by 2 bases, with 3 bases of the junction left unmatched. The CDR3 is 16 amino acids. The germline V gene has CDR1 MNHEY and CDR2 SVGAGI. CDR3 bases: TGTGCCAGCAGTTACTCGCCTAGCGGAAACACCGGGGAGCTGTTTTTT. Its protein product is CASSYSPSGNTGELFF.

There are a few counts of this clone. This CDR3 is also generated by other DNA sequences in the sample. The rearrangement uses TRBV2 and TRBJ1-1, with TRBD1 as a possible D gene (5 bases). Germline V CDR1 and CDR2: SNHLY, FYNNEI. This CDR3 is built from 13 residues. V was trimmed by 6 bases and J by 3 bases, leaving 11 bases between them. The CDR3 DNA is TGTGCCAGCAGGCAGGGCTTGGACACTGAAGCTTTCTTT. Its protein product is CASRQGLDTEAFF.

In this sample, this clone turned up a few times. V and J are TRBV6-1 and TRBJ1-2; 7 bases line up with TRBD1. With V trimmed by 4 bases and J by 10 bases, 15 bases remained unmatched. The CDR3 is 15 residues long. CDR1 MNHNS and CDR2 SASEGT come from the germline V gene. The CDR3 here is CASSALAGTANDYTF. The CDR3 DNA reads as TGTGCCAGCAGTGCTCTGGCCGGGACAGCGAATGACTACACCTTC.

The chain joins TRBV29-1 to TRBJ1-2; D remains unclear. The length of the CDR3 is 14 residues. CDR1 is SQVTM, CDR2 ANQGSEA, per germline. Trimming removed 3 bases at V and 2 bases at J, with 13 bases between. The DNA of the CDR3 is TGCAGCGTTGACTCTTTGCGGGGAAACTATGGCTACACCTTC. It encodes CSVDSLRGNYGYTF.

This clone was detected a few times. This sequence joins TRBV5-6 and TRBJ2-7; TRBD2 is a possible D gene (6 bases). Trimming took 4 bases from V and 7 from J, leaving 18 bases between them. Germline V gene data show CDR1 as SGHDT and CDR2 as YYEEEE. The CDR3 has 14 residues. CDR3 region: CASSPAGLPTEQYF. Written as DNA, the CDR3 is TGTGCCAGCAGCCCAGCGGGTCTACCTACGGAGCAGTACTTC.

As DNA, the CDR3 is TGTGCCAGCAGCCTCTCCCGGCTAGCGGGGGAGGAGGCCCAGTACTTC. Amino acid sequence: CASSLSRLAGEEAQYF. This rearrangement joins TRBV11-2 to TRBJ2-5; TRBD2 matches at 10 bases. The CDR3 runs to 16 residues. Looked up from germline, CDR1 is SGHAT and CDR2 is FQNNGV. The V and J ends lost 5 bases and 9 bases, in that order; junction bases with no gene match: 15.

This clone came up a few times. The chain links TRBV9 to TRBJ2-3; 7 positions match TRBD1. Germline V CDR1 and CDR2: SGDLS, YYNGEE. With 3 bases clipped from V and 3 bases from J, the junction kept 7 bases outside the gene matches. The CDR3 totals 15 residues. CDR3 in DNA: TGTGCCAGCAGCGCCAGACAGGGAAGGACAGATACGCAGTATTTT. This encodes CASSARQGRTDTQYF.

V gene TRBV5-1 combines with J gene TRBJ1-2; 7 nucleotides agree with TRBD1. This CDR3 is 11 amino acids long. The V gene end was trimmed by 4 bases and the J gene end by 13 bases; junction bases not matched to a gene: 7. CDR1 and CDR2 (germline): SGHRS, YFSETQ. Written as DNA, the CDR3 is TGCGCCAGCAGCGTACAGGGGACTGCCACCTTC. This translates into CASSVQGTATF.